Below, 30 T cell receptor beta chains from the same sample are listed, as sequenced in a study of cytomegalovirus exposure and HLA in healthy donors. PCR employed 60 Vbeta and 13 Jbeta primers. The repertoire was sequenced with immunoSEQ multiplex PCR; TCRdb's copy has only in-frame clones and lacks some. The sample lists 200,000 to 300,000 clones, around 80% occurring once. Sequencing was done on a sample of PBMCs. The receptor set was obtained from a boy aged 10-17 years in good health and CMV-seronegative.

This clone was seen once. The rearrangement uses TRBV13 and TRBJ2-1, with TRBD1 as a possible D gene (6 bases). V was trimmed by 4 bases and J by 0 bases, leaving 7 bases between them. The CDR3 covers 14 residues. Germline values: CDR1 PRHDT, CDR2 FYEKMQ (reference sequence). The CDR3 sequence is CASSWGPSYNEQFF. Here the CDR3 DNA reads TGTGCCAGCAGCTGGGGGCCCTCCTACAATGAGCAGTTCTTC. The full variable domain, its missing parts supplied by reference TRBV13 and TRBJ2-1, is AAGVIQSPRHLIKEKRETATLKCYPIPRHDTVYWYQQGPGQDPQFLISFYEKMQSDKGSIPDRFSAQQFSDYHSELNMSSLELGDSALYFCASSWGPSYNEQFFGPGTRLTVL.

This CDR3 is CASSPRGGLMLSQPQHF. The CDR3, as DNA: TGTGCCAGCAGCCCGAGGGGGGGGCTAATGTTAAGTCAGCCCCAGCATTTT. The chain recombines TRBV2 with TRBJ1-5, with D possibly TRBD1 on 6 matching bases. The length of the CDR3 is 17 residues. Germline loops: CDR1 SNHLY, CDR2 FYNNEI. V shed 6 bases and J shed 6 bases, with 24 bases lying between them.

The chain recombines TRBV19 with TRBJ1-1; D is ambiguous. Between the trimmed V and J ends, which lost 8 bases and 1 base, there was a span of 8 bases. This CDR3 has 12 residues. Germline loops: CDR1 LNHDA, CDR2 SQIVND (reference sequence). The CDR3 sequence is CASGESNTEAFF. CDR3 in DNA: TGTGCCAGTGGAGAGTCGAACACTGAAGCTTTCTTT.

The chain has TRBV5-4 and TRBJ1-5; a possible D gene is TRBD1 (5 bases). The length of the CDR3 is 14 residues. V lost 0 bases and J lost 5, with 9 bases in between. Germline lookup yields CDR1 SGHNT and CDR2 YYREEE (reference sequence). CDR3 nucleotides: TGTGCCAGCAGCTTGGTGACAGATTATCAGCCCCAGCATTTT. Translated: CASSLVTDYQPQHF.

The chain uses TRBV6-1 and TRBJ2-7; D is unresolved. V lost 1 base to trimming and J lost 6 bases, with 13 bases between them. Germline V gene data show CDR1 as MNHNS and CDR2 as SASEGT. The CDR3 covers 14 residues. DNA for the CDR3: TGTGCCAGCAGTGAAGAGCGAGGTGTTCCCGAGCAGTACTTC. Protein sequence: CASSEERGVPEQYF.

The J gene is TRBJ2-7, the V gene TRBV7-9; D uncertain. The ends were cut back, 5 bases at V and 4 bases at J, with 21 bases in the middle. Germline assignment: CDR1 SEHNR and CDR2 FQNEAQ (reference sequence). The CDR3 sequence is 16 residues long. This chain's CDR3 is CASSRKMVTGEYEQYF. CDR3 DNA sequence: TGTGCCAGCAGCCGTAAAATGGTCACTGGAGAATACGAGCAGTACTTC.

The rearrangement joins TRBV7-9 to TRBJ2-3, with 8 bases aligning to TRBD2. Germline lookup yields CDR1 SEHNR and CDR2 FQNEAQ (reference sequence). This CDR3 is built from 15 residues. J gave up 2 bases and V 2 bases, and 3 bases lay outside the gene matches. The CDR3 sequence: CASSLISGNTDTQYF. Here the CDR3 DNA reads TGTGCCAGCAGCTTAATTAGCGGGAACACAGATACGCAGTATTTT.

J is TRBJ1-1 and V is TRBV6-1, with unresolved D. V lost 5 bases, J lost 6 bases, and 13 bases lay in between. Germline V lookup: CDR1 MNHNS, CDR2 SASEGT. The CDR3 has 13 amino acids. The CDR3 region has the DNA TGTGCCAGCAGTATCCGTTTGGGCCCTGAAGCTTTCTTT. Protein sequence: CASSIRLGPEAFF.

The J gene is TRBJ1-4, the V gene TRBV19; perhaps TRBD1 as D (5 bases). CDR3 length: 16 amino acids. Trimming removed 3 bases from V and 0 bases from J, with 11 bases in between. The V gene's germline CDR1 is LNHDA and CDR2 SQIVND (reference sequence). The CDR3 region is CASSIGGLATNEKLFF. DNA of the CDR3: TGTGCCAGTAGTATTGGGGGACTCGCAACTAATGAAAAACTGTTTTTT. The whole variable domain, filled in from reference TRBV19 and TRBJ1-4, reads DGGITQSPKYLFRKEGQNVTLSCEQNLNHDAMYWYRQDPGQGLRLIYYSQIVNDFQKGDIAEGYSVSREKKESFPLTVTSAQKNPTAFYLCASSIGGLATNEKLFFGSGTQLSVL.

The V call is TRBV2, the J call TRBJ2-5; the match to TRBD1 covers 7 bases. Germline CDR1 reads SNHLY; CDR2 reads FYNNEI. Trimming cost V 6 bases and J 9 bases; bases outside gene matches: 7. This CDR3 region has 12 residues. The CDR3 region has the DNA TGTGCCAGCAGCTTAGACAGGGAGTCCCAGTACTTC. This sequence encodes CASSLDRESQYF.

The CDR3 coding sequence is TGTGCCAGCGGGGAGCCTAATCAGCCCCAGCATTTT. Protein sequence: CASGEPNQPQHF. The V gene is TRBV6-6, the J gene TRBJ1-5, with no clear D. Germline V lookup: CDR1 MNHNY, CDR2 SVGAGI (reference sequence). The CDR3 is made up of 12 amino acids. The V and J ends lost 8 bases and 4 bases respectively, with 9 bases between them.

The chain carries TRBV5-5 and TRBJ2-7; D is possibly TRBD2 (6 bases). CDR1 and CDR2 from the germline V gene are SGHKS and YYEKEE (reference sequence). The CDR3 spans 14 residues. Trimming left V 3 bases short and J 2 bases short, with 12 bases between. The CDR3 loop reads CASSSGTLTYEQYF. The CDR3 coding sequence is TGTGCCAGCAGCTCGGGGACTCTCACCTACGAGCAGTACTTC.

J is TRBJ1-2 and V is TRBV6-5, with TRBD1 as a possible D gene (6 bases). V was pared by 6 bases and J by 5 bases, with 19 bases between. This CDR3 has 15 amino acids. Germline V gene sequence: CDR1 MNHEY, CDR2 SVGAGI. In DNA form, the CDR3 reads TGTGCCAGCAGGAACCTGGGCAGGGGCGAGTATGGCTACACCTTC. Translated: CASRNLGRGEYGYTF.

The chain has TRBV6-5 and TRBJ2-5, with D perhaps matching TRBD2 (6 bases). V gave up 0 bases and J gave up 3 bases, with 8 bases separating them. Looked up from germline, CDR1 is MNHEY and CDR2 is SVGAGI. This CDR3 contains 14 residues. The CDR3 loop reads CASSYSWGEETQYF. The CDR3 coding sequence is TGTGCCAGCAGTTACTCTTGGGGGGAAGAGACCCAGTACTTC.

The chain carries TRBV18 and TRBJ1-1, with D perhaps matching TRBD1 (5 bases). Germline V gene sequence: CDR1 KGHSH, CDR2 LQKENI. V was cut by 1 base and J by 6 bases, with 12 bases left in between. The CDR3 has 14 residues. Here the CDR3 reads CASSPLRDKSEAFF. Here the CDR3 DNA reads TGTGCCAGCTCACCACTCAGGGATAAATCTGAAGCTTTCTTT.

The chain uses TRBV5-8 and TRBJ2-7; 9 bases match TRBD2. V was pared by 0 bases and J by 6 bases, with 16 bases of the junction left unmatched. The germline V gene encodes CDR1 SGHTS and CDR2 YDEGEE. The CDR3 runs 18 residues. The CDR3 sequence: CASSLAFGIAGGLREQYF. CDR3 bases: TGTGCCAGCAGCTTGGCCTTTGGAATTGCGGGAGGGCTTCGCGAGCAGTACTTC.

The chain employs TRBV5-4 and TRBJ2-7; TRBD2 matches at 7 bases. The CDR3 contains 15 residues. The germline CDR1 and CDR2 sequences are SGHNT and YYREEE (reference sequence). V lost 1 base to trimming and J lost 4 bases; unmatched junction nucleotides: 8. The CDR3 reads CASSLSSGNIYEQYF. CDR3 bases: TGTGCCAGCAGCTTGTCTAGCGGAAATATTTACGAGCAGTACTTC. Full variable domain (outside the CDR3, taken from reference TRBV5-4 and TRBJ2-7): ETGVTQSPTHLIKTRGQQVTLRCSSQSGHNTVSWYQQALGQGPQFIFQYYREEENGRGNFPPRFSGLQFPNYSSELNVNALELDDSALYLCASSLSSGNIYEQYFGPGTRLTVT.

This chain links TRBV5-8 with TRBJ1-2, with a tentative D call TRBD1 (5 bases). Germline V CDR1 and CDR2: SGHTS, YDEGEE. Trimming pared 4 bases from V and 5 bases from J, leaving 15 bases between. The CDR3 loop spans 14 amino acids. For the CDR3, the DNA is TGTGCCAGCAGCCCCACAAGGGCAGGGTATGGCTACACCTTC. This translates into CASSPTRAGYGYTF.

The chain joins TRBV13 to TRBJ2-5; 15 positions agree with TRBD2. The DNA end lines up better with TRBJ2-7; the J call may be wrong. The CDR3 spans 18 residues. Germline loops: CDR1 PRHDT, CDR2 FYEKMQ (reference sequence). DNA of the CDR3: TGTGCCAGCAGCACCCGGACTAGCGGGAGGGGGCTCTCCTACGAGCAGTACTTC. Translating gives CASSTRTSGRGLSYEQYF.

The chain is built from TRBV30 and TRBJ2-5; TRBD1 aligns across 10 bases. The last part of the DNA fits TRBJ2-7 better; the J call may be wrong. Germline-derived CDR1 and CDR2 are GTSNPN and SVGIG (reference sequence). The CDR3 loop spans 14 amino acids. CDR3 in DNA: TGTGCCTGGAGTACCGGGACAGGGGCCTACGAGCAGTACTTC. This encodes CAWSTGTGAYEQYF.

The chain couples TRBV4-2 to TRBJ2-5, with 7 bases identical to TRBD2. This CDR3 comprises 15 residues. Germline trimming cut 1 base from V and 3 bases from J; bases unmatched to any gene: 5. CDR1 is LGHNA and CDR2 is YNFKEQ in the germline V gene. CDR3 residues: CASSQASSGKETQYF. DNA for the CDR3: TGTGCCAGCAGCCAAGCTTCTAGCGGAAAAGAGACCCAGTACTTC.

The V and J genes are TRBV2 and TRBJ1-1; no reliable D call. V was shortened by 2 bases and J by 4 bases, with 11 bases between the two germline ends. Germline CDR1 reads SNHLY; CDR2 reads FYNNEI. CDR3 length: 14 residues. This CDR3 reads CASSESFRSTEAFF. The CDR3 nucleotides are TGTGCCAGCAGTGAAAGTTTCAGAAGCACTGAAGCTTTCTTT.

Concerning this clone itself: This same CDR3 is encoded by further DNA sequences in the sample. The chain joins TRBV18 to TRBJ1-1; 7 bases align to TRBD1. Trimming took 1 base from V and 2 from J; bases not matched to a gene: 1. The CDR3 has 14 amino acids. Germline V gene sequence: CDR1 KGHSH, CDR2 LQKENI. CDR3 DNA sequence: TGTGCCAGCTCACCACAGGGGGCAAACACTGAAGCTTTCTTT. Protein product: CASSPQGANTEAFF.

This chain links TRBV5-1 with TRBJ2-5; 7 bases agree with TRBD1. Germline-derived CDR1 and CDR2 are SGHRS and YFSETQ. Trimming cost V 3 bases and J 3 bases; bases outside gene matches: 2. This CDR3 is 13 amino acids long. The CDR3 loop reads CASSWTGKETQYF. CDR3 nucleotides: TGCGCCAGCAGCTGGACAGGAAAAGAGACCCAGTACTTC.

This clone was observed a few times. The chain uses TRBV2 and TRBJ1-1; TRBD1 matches at 7 bases. The CDR3 is made up of 13 amino acids. The trim removed 5 bases at V and 5 bases at J, leaving 5 bases unmatched. Germline CDR1 reads SNHLY; CDR2 reads FYNNEI. CDR3 coding DNA: TGTGCCAGCAGTTCAGACAGGGAAACTGAAGCTTTCTTT. Translated, it gives CASSSDRETEAFF.

The gene calls are TRBV11-2 and TRBJ2-7, with 11 bases matching TRBD2. The CDR3 runs 15 residues. The V segment lost 5 bases and the J segment 0 bases; nucleotides outside the gene matches: 3. Germline lookup yields CDR1 SGHAT and CDR2 FQNNGV. The CDR3 bases are TGTGCCAGCAGCCCGACTAGCGGGACCTCCTACGAGCAGTACTTC. Protein sequence: CASSPTSGTSYEQYF.

The chain couples TRBV6-5 to TRBJ1-5; D might be TRBD1 (6 bases). With 0 bases removed from V and 6 bases from J, the gap between germline ends came to 12 bases. In germline, CDR1 is MNHEY, CDR2 SVGAGI. This CDR3 contains 15 residues. The CDR3: CASSYSTTGGQPQHF. The CDR3 nucleotides read TGTGCCAGCAGTTACTCGACGACAGGCGGTCAGCCCCAGCATTTT.

In its sample, this clone was seen a few times. CDR3 protein: CASIRGSNTEAFF. In DNA, the CDR3 is TGTGCCAGCATCCGAGGGTCTAACACTGAAGCTTTCTTT. The chain recombines TRBV6-1 with TRBJ1-1; D is unresolved. V lost 7 bases and J lost 2, with 11 bases in between. Per germline, CDR1 MNHNS and CDR2 SASEGT. This CDR3 has 13 residues.

The chain uses TRBV5-6 and TRBJ2-1; 11 nucleotides line up with TRBD2. This CDR3 is 16 amino acids long. V lost 6 bases and J lost 1; bases outside the gene matches: 6. CDR1 and CDR2 (germline): SGHDT, YYEEEE. The CDR3 loop is CASILAGEGSYNEQFF. The CDR3, as DNA: TGTGCCAGCATACTAGCGGGAGAGGGATCCTACAATGAGCAGTTCTTC.

V is TRBV6-1 and J is TRBJ1-5, with D possibly being TRBD1 (6 bases). Germline V gene sequence: CDR1 MNHNS, CDR2 SASEGT. Trimming left V 1 base short and J 0 bases short, with 10 bases between. This CDR3 comprises 16 residues. The CDR3 DNA reads as TGTGCCAGCAGTGAAGGGACAGAAGATAGCAATCAGCCCCAGCATTTT. Its translation is CASSEGTEDSNQPQHF.